This T cell receptor beta chain is drawn from a study of shared clonotypes between healthy human individuals. Study-level results: The genetic and exposure-history diversity represented was limited by few donors. Sample collection involved blood only; tissue repertoires are likely different.

Note on this clone: What it recognizes is unknown.

Donation came from healthy HIV-negative adults that had no recent acute infections or vaccinations. Germline V gives CDR1 GTSNPN, CDR2 SVGIG (reference sequence). The CDR3 length is 13 residues. V dropped 2 bases and J dropped 5 bases, with 11 bases sitting between them. TCRdb keeps only in-frame clones here, not all; method: immunoSEQ multiplex PCR. Found here are hundreds of thousands of clones, around 81% of them singletons; the top ten hold 9.5% to 15%. The sample consisted of PBMCs. The rearrangement joins TRBV30 to TRBJ2-3; D possibly corresponds to TRBD2 (5 bases). The receptor's source is a woman aged 40 to 55 in good health. Some clones in this sample may be carry-over from other donors' samples. The chain's CDR3 is CAWSPGLKDTQYF. The CDR3, as DNA: TGTGCCTGGAGTCCTGGACTTAAAGATACGCAGTATTTT. Full variable domain (missing parts from reference TRBV30 and TRBJ2-3): SQTIHQWPATLVQPVGSPLSLECTVEGTSNPNLYWYRQAAGRGLQLLFYSVGIGQISSEVPQNLSASRPQDRQFILSSKKLLLSDSGFYLCAWSPGLKDTQYFGPGTRLTVL.